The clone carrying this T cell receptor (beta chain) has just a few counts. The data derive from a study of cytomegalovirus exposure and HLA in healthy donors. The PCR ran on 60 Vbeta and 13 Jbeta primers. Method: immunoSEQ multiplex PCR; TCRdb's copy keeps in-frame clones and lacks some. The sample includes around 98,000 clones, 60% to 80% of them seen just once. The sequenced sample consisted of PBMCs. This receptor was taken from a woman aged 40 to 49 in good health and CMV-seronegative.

The CDR3 loop reads CASTDRDSNNEQFF. In DNA form, the CDR3 reads TGTGCCAGCACAGACCGGGACTCGAACAATGAGCAGTTCTTC. The rearrangement uses TRBV25-1 and TRBJ2-1; D might be TRBD2 (6 bases). With 7 bases removed from V and 5 bases from J, the gap between germline ends came to 15 bases. The CDR3 contains 14 residues. From germline, CDR1 is MGHDK and CDR2 SYGVNS.